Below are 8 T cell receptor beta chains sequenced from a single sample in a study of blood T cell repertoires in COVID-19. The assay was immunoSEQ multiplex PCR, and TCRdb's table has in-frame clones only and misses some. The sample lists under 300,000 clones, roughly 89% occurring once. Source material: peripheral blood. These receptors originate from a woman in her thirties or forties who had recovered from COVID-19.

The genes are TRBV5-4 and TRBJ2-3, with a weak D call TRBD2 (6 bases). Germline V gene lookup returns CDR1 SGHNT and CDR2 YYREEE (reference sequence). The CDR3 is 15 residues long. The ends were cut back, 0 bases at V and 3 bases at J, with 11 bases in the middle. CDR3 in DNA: TGTGCCAGCAGCTTGGAATGGGCGGGGACAGATACGCAGTATTTT. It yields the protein CASSLEWAGTDTQYF.

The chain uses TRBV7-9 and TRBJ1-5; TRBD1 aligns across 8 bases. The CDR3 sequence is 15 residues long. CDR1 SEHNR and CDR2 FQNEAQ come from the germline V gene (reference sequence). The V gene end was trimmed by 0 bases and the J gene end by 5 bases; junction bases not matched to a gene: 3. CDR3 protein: CASSLAGTGYQPQHF. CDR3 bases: TGTGCCAGCAGCTTAGCCGGGACAGGTTATCAGCCCCAGCATTTT.

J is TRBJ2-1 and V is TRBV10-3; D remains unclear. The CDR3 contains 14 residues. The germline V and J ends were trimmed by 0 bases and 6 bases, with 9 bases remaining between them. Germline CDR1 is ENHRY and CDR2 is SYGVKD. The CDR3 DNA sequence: TGTGCCATCAGTGAGTCAAGTACCGGCAATGAGCAGTTCTTC. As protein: CAISESSTGNEQFF.

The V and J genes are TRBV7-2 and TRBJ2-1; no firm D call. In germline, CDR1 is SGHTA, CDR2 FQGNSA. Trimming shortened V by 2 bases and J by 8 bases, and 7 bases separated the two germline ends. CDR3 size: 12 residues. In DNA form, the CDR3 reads TGTGCCAGCAGCTTACTGCTATATGAGCAGTTCTTC. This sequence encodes CASSLLLYEQFF.

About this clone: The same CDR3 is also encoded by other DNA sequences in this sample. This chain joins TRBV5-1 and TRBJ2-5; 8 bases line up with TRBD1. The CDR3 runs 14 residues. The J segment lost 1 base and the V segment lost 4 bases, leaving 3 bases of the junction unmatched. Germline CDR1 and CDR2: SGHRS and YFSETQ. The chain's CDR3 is CASSLGQAQETQYF. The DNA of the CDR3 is TGCGCCAGCAGCCTGGGACAGGCCCAAGAGACCCAGTACTTC. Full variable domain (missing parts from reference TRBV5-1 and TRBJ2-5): KAGVTQTPRYLIKTRGQQVTLSCSPISGHRSVSWYQQTPGQGLQFLFEYFSETQRNKGNFPGRFSGRQFSNSRSEMNVSTLELGDSALYLCASSLGQAQETQYFGPGTRLLVL.

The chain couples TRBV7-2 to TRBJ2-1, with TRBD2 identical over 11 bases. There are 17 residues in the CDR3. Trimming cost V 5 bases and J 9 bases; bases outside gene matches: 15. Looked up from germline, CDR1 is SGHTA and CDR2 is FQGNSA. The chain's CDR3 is CASSHDRPLAGGGEQFF. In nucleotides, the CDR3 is TGTGCCAGCAGCCACGACCGGCCCCTAGCGGGAGGTGGTGAGCAGTTCTTC.

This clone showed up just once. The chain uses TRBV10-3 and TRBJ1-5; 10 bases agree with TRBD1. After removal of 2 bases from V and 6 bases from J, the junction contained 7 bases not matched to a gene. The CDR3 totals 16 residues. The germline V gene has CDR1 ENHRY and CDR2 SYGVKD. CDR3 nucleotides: TGTGCCATCAGTGAGGGGGACAGGGGAAGGGGTCAGCCCCAGCATTTT. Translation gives CAISEGDRGRGQPQHF.

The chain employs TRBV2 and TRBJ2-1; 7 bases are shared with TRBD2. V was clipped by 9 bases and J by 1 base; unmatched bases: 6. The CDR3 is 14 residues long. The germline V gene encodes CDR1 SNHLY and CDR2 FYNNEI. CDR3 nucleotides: TGTGCCAGTGAGCGGGATGAGTCCTACAATGAGCAGTTCTTC. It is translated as CASERDESYNEQFF.